By frequency in the sample, the clone carrying this TCR beta chain is medium-sized. Its specificity is not known. Assay used: immunoSEQ multiplex PCR; TCRdb lists only in-frame clones, some missing. This table holds over a thousand clones, roughly 20% found once. The data belong to a study of T cells in localized non-small cell lung cancer. Study conclusions and caveats: Exceeding tumor, uninvolved adjacent lung had the highest T cell clonality. One tumor region alone was sequenced, and heterogeneity therefore remains possible. The study detected a median approximately 55 of the top 100 tumor clones in adjacent lung.

The V end was cut by 5 bases, the J end by 5 bases, with 13 bases between. The CDR3 extends over 14 amino acids. Per germline, CDR1 MNHGY and CDR2 SAAAGT. This clonotype originated in a male donor at least 60 years old with stage I squamous cell lung carcinoma. Sequences were derived from lung tumor tissue, sampled before any cancer treatment. This chain joins TRBV6-8 and TRBJ2-1, with D perhaps TRBD1 or TRBD2 (5 bases each). CDR3 nucleotides: TGTGCCAGCAGTACCCGGGACGGTAACAATGAGCAGTTCTTC. Protein sequence: CASSTRDGNNEQFF.